This T cell receptor beta chain was sequenced in a study of PD-1 blockade in classical Hodgkin lymphoma. Study conclusions and caveats: Relapsed/refractory patients reportedly had the lowest baseline TCR diversity, below newly diagnosed patients, who were below healthy donors. Newly diagnosed and completely responding patients shared comparable baseline diversity.

Repertoires were generated with immunoSEQ multiplex PCR, while TCRdb's copy carries only in-frame clones and drops some. The sample lists around 17,000 clones, about 65% occurring once. Time point specified: cycle 4 day 1 (C4D1), after 5 to 7 weeks of nivolumab. In every patient, relapse followed autologous stem cell transplantation, while exposure to brentuximab vedotin differed. This clone has just a few counts. Its antigen is unidentified. This CDR3 has 15 residues. J lost 2 bases, V lost 2 bases, and 4 bases had no gene match. CDR1 MGHDK and CDR2 SYGVNS come from the germline V gene. The chain combines TRBV25-1 with TRBJ2-7; TRBD1 matches 9 bases. This sequence was found in a human donor with classical Hodgkin lymphoma. Sequenced material: peripheral blood mononuclear cells (PBMCs), taken before the fourth cycle of nivolumab. CDR3 sequence reads: CASSEGGTGPYEQYF. The CDR3 nucleotides are TGTGCCAGCAGTGAAGGCGGGACAGGGCCCTACGAGCAGTACTTC.